This TCR beta chain was sequenced for a study of T cell responses to AZD1222 COVID-19 vaccine. Study findings and constraints: Recipients of two AZD1222 doses showed rising Spike-specific TCR breadth and depth. White British ancestry dominated among donors, who included more females, and clonal diversity was possibly underestimated. At baseline, just 6 or 7 AZD1222 recipients tested seropositive. A reported finding is that nearly half of spike-specific TCRs target unmutated variant regions.

The assay was immunoSEQ multiplex PCR, and TCRdb's table has in-frame clones only and misses some. The sample shows 100,000 to 150,000 clones, roughly 88% of them seen only once. CDR3 size: 14 residues. Comments on this clone: No antigen is known for it.

The J gene is TRBJ2-3, the V gene TRBV21-1; the table's D gene call, TRBD2, was not cross checked with the DNA. TRBV21-1 is a documented pseudogene. The TCR originated in an adult in good health. The material sequenced was peripheral blood, taken on day 0 of MenACWY control vaccination. The CDR3 protein is CASSKGTRTDTQYF. Here the CDR3 DNA reads TGTGCCAGCAGCAAAGGTACGAGGACAGATACGCAGTATTTT.